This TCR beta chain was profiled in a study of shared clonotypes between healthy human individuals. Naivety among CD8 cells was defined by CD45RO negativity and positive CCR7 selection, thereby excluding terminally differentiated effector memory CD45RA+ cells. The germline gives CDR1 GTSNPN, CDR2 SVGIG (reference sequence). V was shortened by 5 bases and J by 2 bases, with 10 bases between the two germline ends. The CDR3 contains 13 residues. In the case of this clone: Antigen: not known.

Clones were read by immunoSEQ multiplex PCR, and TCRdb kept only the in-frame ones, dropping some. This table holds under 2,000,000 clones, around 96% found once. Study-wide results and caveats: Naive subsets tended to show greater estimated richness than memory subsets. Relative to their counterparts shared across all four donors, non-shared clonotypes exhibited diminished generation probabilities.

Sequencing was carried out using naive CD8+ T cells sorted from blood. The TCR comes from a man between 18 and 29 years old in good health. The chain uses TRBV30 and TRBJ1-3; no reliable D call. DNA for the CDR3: TGTGCCTGGTCGGGCCTTACTGGAAACACCATATATTTT. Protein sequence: CAWSGLTGNTIYF.